The TCR beta chain under discussion was sequenced for a study of cytomegalovirus exposure and HLA in healthy donors. Whole-study results and caveats: Reportedly, HLA-A and HLA-B alleles of most subjects were accurately predicted from TCR beta. Association of 17,000 or so TCR beta sequences with HLA alleles was found at 0.05 false discovery rate in a later analysis. In an earlier analysis, about 87% or about 30%: the productive usage of most TCR beta V segments. Sequencing depth roughly uniform across donors was assumed in presence/absence analyses.

The CDR3 spans 12 residues. The germline CDR1 and CDR2 sequences are SGHTA and FQGTGA. V dropped 4 bases and J dropped 5 bases, with 6 bases sitting between them. Concerning this clone itself: Its antigen is unidentified.

The primer mix had 60 Vbeta and 13 Jbeta primers. Measured with immunoSEQ multiplex PCR; TCRdb has only the in-frame clones, and not every one. The sample includes about 140,000 clones, just under 85% of them seen just once. What was sequenced was PBMCs. This clonotype was sampled from a woman aged 40 to 50 in good health and CMV-seronegative. V is TRBV7-3 and J is TRBJ2-1, with no clear D. CDR3 bases: TGTGCCAGCAGCTCCCCCAACAATGAGCAGTTCTTC. It encodes CASSSPNNEQFF. The full variable domain, rest sourced from reference TRBV7-3 and TRBJ2-1, is GAGVSQTPSNKVTEKGKYVELRCDPISGHTALYWYRQSLGQGPEFLIYFQGTGAADDSGLPNDRFFAVRPEGSVSTLKIQRTERGDSAVYLCASSSPNNEQFFGPGTRLTVL.